The source of this TCR beta chain is a study of blood T cell repertoires in COVID-19. Study overall: PBMCs, B-cell-depleted T cells, or T cells provided the cDNA or gDNA that made up the material.

From germline, CDR1 is SGHTA and CDR2 FQGNSA. There are 13 residues in the CDR3. V was shortened by 7 bases and J by 1 base, with 10 bases between the two germline ends. The sample holds a few counts of this clone. Profiling relied on immunoSEQ multiplex PCR, and the TCRdb table lists in-frame clones only, not all of them. The data contain approximately 180,000 clones, 85% to 90% of them seen just once; the ten biggest clones take up around 13%. The TCR comes from a woman aged 70-85 years with COVID-19, enrolled during active disease. Sequencing was done on a sample of peripheral blood. This sequence joins TRBV7-2 and TRBJ1-1; D gene unclear. CDR3 protein: CASKNRPNTEAFF. The DNA of the CDR3 is TGTGCCAGCAAGAACAGACCGAACACTGAAGCTTTCTTT. Combining the CDR3 with reference TRBV7-2 and TRBJ1-1 gives the whole variable domain GAGVSQSPSNKVTEKGKDVELRCDPISGHTALYWYRQSLGQGLEFLIYFQGNSAPDKSGLPSDRFSAERTGGSVSTLTIQRTQQEDSAVYLCASKNRPNTEAFFGQGTRLTVV.